This T cell receptor beta chain is drawn from a study of cytomegalovirus exposure and HLA in healthy donors. Study-wide results and caveats: Several top significant clusters appeared, in a later analysis, to be linked to common viral pathogens. Sequencing depth roughly uniform across donors was assumed in presence/absence analyses. Immune exposure information comprised only CMV serostatus. In most subjects, TCR beta sequences reportedly gave accurate predictions of HLA-A and HLA-B alleles.

This PCR relied on a set of 60 Vbeta primers and 13 Jbeta primers. Profiling relied on immunoSEQ multiplex PCR, and the TCRdb table lists in-frame clones only, not all of them. Counted here are about 200,000 clones, approximately 80% occurring once; the ten biggest clones make up 13% to 15%. Only a few counts were recorded for this clone. Its antigen is unidentified. The CDR3 is 15 amino acids. The V and J ends lost 8 bases and 3 bases, in that order; junction bases with no gene match: 13. Germline assignment: CDR1 SGHVS and CDR2 FQNEAQ. The V call is TRBV7-8, the J call TRBJ2-7; 7 nucleotides line up with TRBD2. Sample: PBMCs. The clonotype originates from a woman younger than 45 in good health and CMV-seropositive. The CDR3, as DNA: TGTGCCAGCGGGCCGAGCGGGATTCGGGGCTACGAGCAGTACTTC. It specifies CASGPSGIRGYEQYF.